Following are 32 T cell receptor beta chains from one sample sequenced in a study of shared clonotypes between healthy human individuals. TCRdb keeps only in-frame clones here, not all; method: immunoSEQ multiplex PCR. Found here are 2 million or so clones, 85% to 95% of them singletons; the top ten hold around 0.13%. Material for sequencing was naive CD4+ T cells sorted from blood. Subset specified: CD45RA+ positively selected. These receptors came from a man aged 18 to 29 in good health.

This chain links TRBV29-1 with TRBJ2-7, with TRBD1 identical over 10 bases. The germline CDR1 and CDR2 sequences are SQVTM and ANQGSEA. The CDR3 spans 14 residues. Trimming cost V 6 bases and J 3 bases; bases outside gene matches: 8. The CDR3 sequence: CSVCPGQGFYEQYF. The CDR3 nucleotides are TGCAGCGTCTGCCCGGGACAGGGGTTCTACGAGCAGTACTTC.

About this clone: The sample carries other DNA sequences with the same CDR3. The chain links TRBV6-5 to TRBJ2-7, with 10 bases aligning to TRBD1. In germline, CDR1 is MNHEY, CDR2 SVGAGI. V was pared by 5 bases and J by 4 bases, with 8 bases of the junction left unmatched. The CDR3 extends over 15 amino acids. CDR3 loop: CASSPRDRGVYEQYF. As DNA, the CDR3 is TGTGCCAGCAGTCCCCGGGACAGGGGAGTGTACGAGCAGTACTTC.

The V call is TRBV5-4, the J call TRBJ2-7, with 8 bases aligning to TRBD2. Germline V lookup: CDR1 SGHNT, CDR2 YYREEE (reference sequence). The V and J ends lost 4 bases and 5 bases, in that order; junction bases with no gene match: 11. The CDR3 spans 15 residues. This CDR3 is CASSVDGRAVDEQYF. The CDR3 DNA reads TGTGCCAGCAGCGTTGACGGGAGGGCCGTCGACGAGCAGTACTTC.

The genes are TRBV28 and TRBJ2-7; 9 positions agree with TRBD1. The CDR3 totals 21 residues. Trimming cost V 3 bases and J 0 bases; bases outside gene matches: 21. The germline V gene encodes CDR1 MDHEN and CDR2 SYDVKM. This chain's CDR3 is CASSLGEHQGGQGWGSYEQYF. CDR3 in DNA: TGTGCCAGCAGTTTGGGGGAGCACCAGGGGGGACAGGGCTGGGGCTCCTACGAGCAGTACTTC.

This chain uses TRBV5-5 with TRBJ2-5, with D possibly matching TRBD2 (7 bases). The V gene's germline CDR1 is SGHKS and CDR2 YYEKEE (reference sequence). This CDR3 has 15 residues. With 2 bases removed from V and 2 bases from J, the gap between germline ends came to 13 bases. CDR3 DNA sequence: TGTGCCAGCAGCTTTGCCGGGGGGCGTCAAGAGACCCAGTACTTC. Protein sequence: CASSFAGGRQETQYF.

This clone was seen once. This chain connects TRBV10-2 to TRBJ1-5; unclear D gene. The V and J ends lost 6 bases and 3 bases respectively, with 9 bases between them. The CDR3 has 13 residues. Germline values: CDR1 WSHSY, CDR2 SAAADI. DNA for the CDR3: TGCGCCAGCAGAGGACCGAACAATCAGCCCCAGCATTTT. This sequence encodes CASRGPNNQPQHF.

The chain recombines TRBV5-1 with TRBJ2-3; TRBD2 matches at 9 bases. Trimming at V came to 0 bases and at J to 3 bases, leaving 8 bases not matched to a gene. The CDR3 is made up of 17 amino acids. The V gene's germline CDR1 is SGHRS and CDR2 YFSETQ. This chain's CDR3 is CASSLVASGTGTDTQYF. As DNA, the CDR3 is TGCGCCAGCAGCTTGGTGGCTAGCGGGACGGGGACAGATACGCAGTATTTT.

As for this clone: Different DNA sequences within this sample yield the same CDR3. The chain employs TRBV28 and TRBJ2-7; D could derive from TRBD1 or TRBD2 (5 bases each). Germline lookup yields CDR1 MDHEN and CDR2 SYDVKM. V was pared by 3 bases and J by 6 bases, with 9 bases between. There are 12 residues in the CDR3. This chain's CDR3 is CASSFRGSEQYF. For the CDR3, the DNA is TGTGCCAGCAGTTTCCGGGGCTCCGAGCAGTACTTC. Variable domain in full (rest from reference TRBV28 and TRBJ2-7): DVKVTQSSRYLVKRTGEKVFLECVQDMDHENMFWYRQDPGLGLRLIYFSYDVKMKEKGDIPEGYSVSREKKERFSLILESASTNQTSMYLCASSFRGSEQYFGPGTRLTVT.

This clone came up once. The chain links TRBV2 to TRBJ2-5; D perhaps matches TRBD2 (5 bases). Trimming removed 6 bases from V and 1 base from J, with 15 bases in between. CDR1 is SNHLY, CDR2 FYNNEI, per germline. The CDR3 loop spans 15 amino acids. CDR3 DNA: TGTGCCAGCAGGAACACGGGGTCTCCCCAAGAGACCCAGTACTTC. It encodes CASRNTGSPQETQYF.

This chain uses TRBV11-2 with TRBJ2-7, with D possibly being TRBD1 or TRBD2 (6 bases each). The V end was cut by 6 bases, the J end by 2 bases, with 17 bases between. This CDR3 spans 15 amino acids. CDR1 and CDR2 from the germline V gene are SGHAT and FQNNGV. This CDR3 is CASRAGGLITYEQYF. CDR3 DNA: TGTGCCAGCAGGGCCGGGGGCCTCATTACCTACGAGCAGTACTTC. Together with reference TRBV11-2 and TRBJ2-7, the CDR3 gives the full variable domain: EAGVAQSPRYKIIEKRQSVAFWCNPISGHATLYWYQQILGQGPKLLIQFQNNGVVDDSQLPKDRFSAERLKGVDSTLKIQPAKLEDSAVYLCASRAGGLITYEQYFGPGTRLTVT.

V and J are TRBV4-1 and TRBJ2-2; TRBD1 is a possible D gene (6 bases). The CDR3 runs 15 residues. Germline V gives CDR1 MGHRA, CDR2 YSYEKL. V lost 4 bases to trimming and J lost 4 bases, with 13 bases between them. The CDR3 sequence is CASSRETGFTGELFF. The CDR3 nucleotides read TGCGCCAGCAGCCGAGAAACAGGGTTCACCGGGGAGCTGTTTTTT.

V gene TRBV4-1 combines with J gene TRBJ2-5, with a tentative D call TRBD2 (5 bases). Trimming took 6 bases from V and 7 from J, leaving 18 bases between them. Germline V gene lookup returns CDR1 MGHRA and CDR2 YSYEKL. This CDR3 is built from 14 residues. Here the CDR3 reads CASSTNMVGRTQYF. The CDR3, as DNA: TGCGCCAGCAGTACGAACATGGTAGGGAGGACCCAGTACTTC.

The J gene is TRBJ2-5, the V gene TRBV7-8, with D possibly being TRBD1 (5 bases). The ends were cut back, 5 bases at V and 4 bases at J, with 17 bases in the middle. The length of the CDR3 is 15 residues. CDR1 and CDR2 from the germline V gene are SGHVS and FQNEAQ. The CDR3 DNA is TGTGCCAGCAGCCCGCGGACAAATCTCCCAGAGACCCAGTACTTC. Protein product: CASSPRTNLPETQYF.

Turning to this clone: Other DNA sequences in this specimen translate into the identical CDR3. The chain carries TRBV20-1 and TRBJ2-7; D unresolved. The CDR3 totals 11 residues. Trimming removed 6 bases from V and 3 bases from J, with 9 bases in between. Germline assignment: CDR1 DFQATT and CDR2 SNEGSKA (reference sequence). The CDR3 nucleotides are TGCAGTGCCGCACAAGGCTACGAGCAGTACTTC. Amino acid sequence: CSAAQGYEQYF.

CDR3 nucleotides: TGTGCTAGTGGTTTGCAATCCATCGTGGATGAGCAGTTCTTC. Its translation is CASGLQSIVDEQFF. The chain is built from TRBV12-5 and TRBJ2-1; D not resolved. The ends were cut back, 2 bases at V and 8 bases at J, with 13 bases in the middle. This CDR3 contains 14 residues. CDR1 LGHNT and CDR2 FRNRAP come from the germline V gene. The complete variable domain, with remaining parts taken from reference TRBV12-5 and TRBJ2-1, reads DARVTQTPRHKVTEMGQEVTMRCQPILGHNTVFWYRQTMMQGLELLAYFRNRAPLDDSGMPKDRFSAEMPDATLATLKIQPSEPRDSAVYFCASGLQSIVDEQFFGPGTRLTVL.

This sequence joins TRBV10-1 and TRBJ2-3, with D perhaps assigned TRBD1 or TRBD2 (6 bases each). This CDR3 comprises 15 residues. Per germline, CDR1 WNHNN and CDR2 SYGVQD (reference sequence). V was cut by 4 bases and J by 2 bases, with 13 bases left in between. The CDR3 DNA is TGCGCCAGCAGTGGATCACCGGGGGCCACAGATACGCAGTATTTT. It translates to CASSGSPGATDTQYF.

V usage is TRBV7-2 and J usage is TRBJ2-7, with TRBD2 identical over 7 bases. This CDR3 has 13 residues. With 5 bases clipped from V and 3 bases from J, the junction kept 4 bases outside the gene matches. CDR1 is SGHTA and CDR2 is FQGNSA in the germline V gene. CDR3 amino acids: CASSIGLVYEQYF. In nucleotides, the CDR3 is TGTGCCAGCAGCATAGGACTAGTCTACGAGCAGTACTTC.

CDR3 in amino acids: CASSMAINSYNSPLHF. The CDR3 DNA reads as TGTGCCAGTAGTATGGCCATCAACTCCTATAATTCACCCCTCCACTTT. This sequence joins TRBV19 and TRBJ1-6; D uncertain. The germline V gene encodes CDR1 LNHDA and CDR2 SQIVND (reference sequence). The CDR3 is 16 amino acids. The ends were cut back, 3 bases at V and 0 bases at J, with 9 bases in the middle.

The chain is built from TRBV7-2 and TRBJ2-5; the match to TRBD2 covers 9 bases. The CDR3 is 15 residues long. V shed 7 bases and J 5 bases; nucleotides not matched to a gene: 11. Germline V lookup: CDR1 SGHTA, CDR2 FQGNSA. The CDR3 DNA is TGTGCCAGCATTCAAAACAGCGGGAGGAGCGAGACCCAGTACTTC. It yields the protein CASIQNSGRSETQYF. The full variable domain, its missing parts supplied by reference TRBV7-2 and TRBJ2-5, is GAGVSQSPSNKVTEKGKDVELRCDPISGHTALYWYRQSLGQGLEFLIYFQGNSAPDKSGLPSDRFSAERTGGSVSTLTIQRTQQEDSAVYLCASIQNSGRSETQYFGPGTRLLVL.

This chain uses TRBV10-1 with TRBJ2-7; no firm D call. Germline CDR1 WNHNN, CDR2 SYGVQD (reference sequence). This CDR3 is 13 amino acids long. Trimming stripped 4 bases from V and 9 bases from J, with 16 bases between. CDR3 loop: CASSVTSRVGQYF. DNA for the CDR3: TGCGCCAGCAGTGTCACAAGTCGTGTGGGGCAGTACTTC.

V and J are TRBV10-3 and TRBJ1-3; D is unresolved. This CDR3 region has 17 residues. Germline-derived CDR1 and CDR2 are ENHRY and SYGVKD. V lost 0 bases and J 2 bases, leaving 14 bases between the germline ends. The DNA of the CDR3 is TGTGCCATCAGTGAGTCGGGAGCGGGGTTTACTGGAAACACCATATATTTT. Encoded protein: CAISESGAGFTGNTIYF.

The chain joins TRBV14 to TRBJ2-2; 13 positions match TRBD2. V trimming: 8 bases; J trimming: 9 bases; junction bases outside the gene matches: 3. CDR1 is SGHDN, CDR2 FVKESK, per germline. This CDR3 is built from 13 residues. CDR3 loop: CASRTSGSWELFF. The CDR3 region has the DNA TGTGCCAGCCGGACTAGCGGGAGCTGGGAGCTGTTTTTT.

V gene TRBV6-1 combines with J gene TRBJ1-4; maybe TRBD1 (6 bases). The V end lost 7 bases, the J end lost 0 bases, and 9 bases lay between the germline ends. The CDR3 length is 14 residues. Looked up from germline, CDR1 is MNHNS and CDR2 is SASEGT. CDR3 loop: CASTRQATNEKLFF. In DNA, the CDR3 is TGTGCCAGCACTCGACAGGCAACTAATGAAAAACTGTTTTTT.

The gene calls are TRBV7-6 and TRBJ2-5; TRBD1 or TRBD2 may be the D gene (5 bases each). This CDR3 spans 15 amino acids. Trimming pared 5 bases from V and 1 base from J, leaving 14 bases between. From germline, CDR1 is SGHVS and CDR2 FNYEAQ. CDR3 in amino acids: CASSTRGGTQETQYF. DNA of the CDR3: TGTGCCAGCAGCACTAGGGGTGGTACCCAAGAGACCCAGTACTTC.

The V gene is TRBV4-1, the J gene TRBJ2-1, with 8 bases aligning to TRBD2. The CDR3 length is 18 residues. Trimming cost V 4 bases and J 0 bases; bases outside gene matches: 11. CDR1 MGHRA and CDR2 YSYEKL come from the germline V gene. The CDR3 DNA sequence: TGCGCCAGCAGCCCAACCCCACTAGCGGATAGCTCCTACAATGAGCAGTTCTTC. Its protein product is CASSPTPLADSSYNEQFF.

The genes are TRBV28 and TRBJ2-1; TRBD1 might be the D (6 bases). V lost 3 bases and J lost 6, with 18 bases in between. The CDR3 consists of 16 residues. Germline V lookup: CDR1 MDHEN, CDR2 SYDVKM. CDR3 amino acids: CASSFFSGQGRNEQFF. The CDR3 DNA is TGTGCCAGCAGTTTCTTCAGCGGCCAGGGGCGCAATGAGCAGTTCTTC.

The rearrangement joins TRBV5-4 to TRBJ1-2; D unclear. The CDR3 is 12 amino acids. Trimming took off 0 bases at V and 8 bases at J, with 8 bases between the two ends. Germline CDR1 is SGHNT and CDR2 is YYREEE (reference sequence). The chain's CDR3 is CASSLEAVGYTF. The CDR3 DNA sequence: TGTGCCAGCAGCTTGGAAGCAGTAGGCTACACCTTC. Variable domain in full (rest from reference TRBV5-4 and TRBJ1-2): ETGVTQSPTHLIKTRGQQVTLRCSSQSGHNTVSWYQQALGQGPQFIFQYYREEENGRGNFPPRFSGLQFPNYSSELNVNALELDDSALYLCASSLEAVGYTFGSGTRLTVV.

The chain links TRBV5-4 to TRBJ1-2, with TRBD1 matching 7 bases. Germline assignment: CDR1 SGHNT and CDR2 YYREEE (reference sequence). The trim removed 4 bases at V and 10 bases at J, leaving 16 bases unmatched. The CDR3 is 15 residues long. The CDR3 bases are TGTGCCAGCAGCACGGCGGGTGGACAGGTCGGAGTCTACACCTTC. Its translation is CASSTAGGQVGVYTF.

The CDR3 sequence is CASSLDGGGSTDTQYF. CDR3 nucleotides: TGTGCCAGCAGCTTAGACGGCGGGGGAAGCACAGATACGCAGTATTTT. This chain links TRBV7-3 with TRBJ2-3; 7 nucleotides agree with TRBD2. V was clipped by 2 bases and J by 0 bases; unmatched bases: 5. This CDR3 is 16 amino acids long. Germline CDR1 reads SGHTA; CDR2 reads FQGTGA.

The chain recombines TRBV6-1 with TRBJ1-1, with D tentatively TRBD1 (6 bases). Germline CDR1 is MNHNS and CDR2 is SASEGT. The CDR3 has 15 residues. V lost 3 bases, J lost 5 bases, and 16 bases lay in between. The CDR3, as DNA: TGTGCCAGCAGTGATTTTTGGGGGCGAGGTACTGAAGCTTTCTTT. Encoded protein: CASSDFWGRGTEAFF.

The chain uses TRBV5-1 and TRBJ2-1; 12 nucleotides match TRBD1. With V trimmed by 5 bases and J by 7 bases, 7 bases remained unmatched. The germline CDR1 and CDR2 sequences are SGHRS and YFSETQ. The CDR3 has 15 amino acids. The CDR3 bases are TGCGCCAGCAGTTGGGGACAGGGGGCGCTTAATGAGCAGTTCTTC. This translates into CASSWGQGALNEQFF.

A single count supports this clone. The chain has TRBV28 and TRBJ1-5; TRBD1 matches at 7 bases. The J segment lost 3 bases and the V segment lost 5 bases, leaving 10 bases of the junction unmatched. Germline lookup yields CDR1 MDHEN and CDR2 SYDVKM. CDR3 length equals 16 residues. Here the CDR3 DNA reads TGTGCCAGCAGTCCCATAGGGGACAGTTCCAATCAGCCCCAGCATTTT. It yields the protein CASSPIGDSSNQPQHF.